The source of this TCR beta chain is a study of blood T cell repertoires in COVID-19. The wider study: Donors in the United States, Italy and Spain gave samples during acute or convalescent COVID-19. Nucleic acid was either cDNA or gDNA, and it came from T cells, B-cell-depleted T cells, or PBMCs.

V was pared by 6 bases and J by 5 bases, with 8 bases of the junction left unmatched. This CDR3 is built from 14 residues. Germline lookup yields CDR1 MDHEN and CDR2 SYDVKM. Per the original methods: Researchers report that nucleated cell counts were estimated from reference gene primer amplification. Sequencing used immunoSEQ multiplex PCR; TCRdb keeps in-frame clones, though not all of them. For V, J and clone size, that table is used; D and trimming come from the DNA. The sample shows 90,000 to 120,000 clones, 88% of them seen only once. The genes are TRBV28 and TRBJ2-5, with 8 nucleotides matching TRBD1. The sample was peripheral blood. The TCR sequence derives from a man over 45 with active or convalescent COVID-19. The CDR3: CASRAGQAVETQYF. CDR3 DNA sequence: TGTGCCAGCAGGGCGGGACAGGCGGTGGAGACCCAGTACTTC.